This entry lists 26 T cell receptor beta chains sequenced from one sample in a study of technical replicates of blood from four donors. Method: immunoSEQ multiplex PCR; TCRdb's copy keeps in-frame clones and lacks some. The top ten clones hold over 4.5% of a sample with roughly 60,000 clones, roughly 90% of them seen once. Specimen: PBMCs. The receptor source for this set is a human donor in good health. Some clones in this sample may be carry-over from other donors' samples.

V gene TRBV5-6 combines with J gene TRBJ2-3, with a possible D match to TRBD2 (5 bases). The CDR3 sequence is 11 residues long. The germline gives CDR1 SGHDT, CDR2 YYEEEE. V was clipped by 4 bases and J by 5 bases, with 5 bases between them. The CDR3 here is CASSAGDTQYF. CDR3 DNA sequence: TGTGCCAGCAGCGCGGGAGATACGCAGTATTTT.

J is TRBJ2-1 and V is TRBV6-5, with 11 bases fitting TRBD1. V dropped 6 bases and J dropped 9; count of bases not matched to a gene: 7. This CDR3 contains 14 residues. Germline CDR1 and CDR2: MNHEY and SVGAGI. CDR3 amino acids: CASSAGTGGREQFF. The CDR3 DNA reads as TGTGCCAGCAGCGCCGGGACAGGGGGGCGTGAGCAGTTCTTC.

The chain recombines TRBV19 with TRBJ1-2; 9 nucleotides line up with TRBD1. Germline V gene sequence: CDR1 LNHDA, CDR2 SQIVND (reference sequence). This CDR3 is 17 amino acids long. V dropped 5 bases and J dropped 3; count of bases not matched to a gene: 13. CDR3 DNA: TGTGCCAGTAGTCCACCCGGGACAGGGCGTCAAGACTATGGCTACACCTTC. Translated, it gives CASSPPGTGRQDYGYTF.

The CDR3 DNA sequence: TGCGCCAGCAGCCAAGGGTTTTTCGGGAGGACCGGGGAGCTGTTTTTT. Encoded protein: CASSQGFFGRTGELFF. V and J are TRBV4-1 and TRBJ2-2; TRBD2 matches 7 bases. There are 16 residues in the CDR3. J lost 5 bases, V lost 1 base, and 7 bases had no gene match. CDR1 and CDR2 from the germline V gene are MGHRA and YSYEKL.

The chain joins TRBV4-3 to TRBJ2-3, with a tentative D call TRBD1 (5 bases). V was shortened by 6 bases and J by 3 bases, with 16 bases between the two germline ends. CDR1 is LGHNA, CDR2 YSLEER, per germline. The CDR3 is made up of 15 amino acids. The CDR3 loop is CASSPGIRGTDTQYF. The CDR3 bases are TGCGCCAGCAGTCCGGGTATAAGGGGTACAGATACGCAGTATTTT.

This clone was picked up one time. The gene calls are TRBV15 and TRBJ1-2; TRBD1 matches at 8 bases. V shed 4 bases, J shed 6 bases, and the junction held 7 bases outside the gene matches. Germline values: CDR1 LNHNV, CDR2 YYDKDF (reference sequence). This CDR3 region has 14 residues. The CDR3 coding sequence is TGTGCCACCAGCACTAGGACGACAGGGGATGGCTACACCTTC. As protein: CATSTRTTGDGYTF.

V gene TRBV27 combines with J gene TRBJ2-4; D unclear. V was pared by 8 bases and J by 1 base, with 15 bases between. Germline V gene sequence: CDR1 MNHEY, CDR2 SMNVEV (reference sequence). CDR3 size: 15 residues. CDR3 sequence reads: CASGRIAWAKNIQYF. The CDR3 region has the DNA TGTGCCAGCGGTAGGATAGCTTGGGCCAAAAACATTCAGTACTTC.

The chain employs TRBV30 and TRBJ2-2; D uncertain. In germline, CDR1 is GTSNPN, CDR2 SVGIG (reference sequence). Between the trimmed V and J ends, which lost 5 bases and 1 base, there was a span of 8 bases. CDR3 length equals 13 residues. Here the CDR3 DNA reads TGTGCCTGGGGCACGGGGAACACCGGGGAGCTGTTTTTT. Its protein is CAWGTGNTGELFF.

The J gene is TRBJ2-7, the V gene TRBV15, with 7 positions matching TRBD1. CDR3 length: 14 amino acids. The J segment lost 7 bases and the V segment lost 0 bases, leaving 6 bases of the junction unmatched. CDR1 LNHNV and CDR2 YYDKDF come from the germline V gene (reference sequence). The chain's CDR3 is CATSRDRQGGEQYF. Written as DNA, the CDR3 is TGTGCCACCAGCAGAGATCGACAGGGTGGAGAGCAGTACTTC.

The CDR3 sequence: CASTGDQETQYF. The CDR3 nucleotides read TGTGCCAGCACAGGGGACCAAGAGACCCAGTACTTC. The V call is TRBV6-1, the J call TRBJ2-5, with TRBD1 as a possible D gene (6 bases). Per the germline V gene, CDR1 is MNHNS and CDR2 is SASEGT. Trimming left V 7 bases short and J 0 bases short, with 6 bases between. This CDR3 is 12 amino acids long.

This clone was picked up a small number of times. This chain connects TRBV7-2 to TRBJ1-6; D is undetermined. V lost 1 base and J lost 4, with 8 bases in between. The CDR3 has 15 residues. The germline V gene has CDR1 SGHTA and CDR2 FQGNSA. The CDR3 loop is CASSLGPGYNSPLHF. CDR3 DNA sequence: TGTGCCAGCAGCTTAGGTCCGGGTTATAATTCACCCCTCCACTTT.

In DNA form, the CDR3 reads TGTGCCAGCAGCATACCGGGACTTAAAAGCGCGCAGTATTTT. The encoded protein is CASSIPGLKSAQYF. The genes are TRBV11-2 and TRBJ2-3; possibly TRBD2 for D (6 bases). The CDR3 consists of 14 residues. Germline V lookup: CDR1 SGHAT, CDR2 FQNNGV. V was pared by 5 bases and J by 10 bases, with 19 bases between.

This chain joins TRBV5-4 and TRBJ2-2; tentative D call: TRBD1 (5 bases). The germline V gene has CDR1 SGHNT and CDR2 YYREEE (reference sequence). The length of the CDR3 is 15 residues. V gave up 4 bases and J gave up 4 bases, with 14 bases separating them. The CDR3 DNA is TGTGCCAGCAGCCAAGGGGCTAGTCGCACCGGGGAGCTGTTTTTT. Its protein product is CASSQGASRTGELFF.

This clone was recorded once. V is TRBV7-2 and J is TRBJ1-1; TRBD1 matches at 9 bases. This CDR3 has 14 amino acids. Per the germline V gene, CDR1 is SGHTA and CDR2 is FQGNSA. V was clipped by 5 bases and J by 5 bases; unmatched bases: 6. CDR3 loop: CASSAYRGRTEAFF. The CDR3 DNA is TGTGCCAGCAGCGCATACAGGGGGCGAACTGAAGCTTTCTTT. Drawing the rest from reference TRBV7-2 and TRBJ1-1, the complete variable domain is GAGVSQSPSNKVTEKGKDVELRCDPISGHTALYWYRQSLGQGLEFLIYFQGNSAPDKSGLPSDRFSAERTGGSVSTLTIQRTQQEDSAVYLCASSAYRGRTEAFFGQGTRLTVV.

The chain combines TRBV7-2 with TRBJ2-7; 9 bases are shared with TRBD1. The germline V gene has CDR1 SGHTA and CDR2 FQGNSA. The CDR3 extends over 14 amino acids. V dropped 6 bases and J dropped 2; count of bases not matched to a gene: 5. The CDR3 sequence: CASSYRQGAYEQYF. Written as DNA, the CDR3 is TGTGCCAGCAGTTACCGACAGGGGGCCTACGAGCAGTACTTC.

The chain uses TRBV5-1 and TRBJ2-1; 12 bases are a match to TRBD2. The CDR3 runs to 17 residues. CDR1 and CDR2 (germline): SGHRS, YFSETQ. J lost 6 bases, V lost 2 bases, and 9 bases had no gene match. CDR3 amino acids: CASSLRQLAGGSNEQFF. CDR3 nucleotide sequence: TGCGCCAGCAGCTTACGACAGCTAGCGGGAGGGAGCAATGAGCAGTTCTTC.

CDR3 in amino acids: CSVGERTEAFF. CDR3 DNA sequence: TGCAGCGTCGGTGAGCGGACTGAAGCTTTCTTT. The gene calls are TRBV29-1 and TRBJ1-1; unclear D gene. Looked up from germline, CDR1 is SQVTM and CDR2 is ANQGSEA. V was pared by 6 bases and J by 5 bases, with 10 bases between. The CDR3 consists of 11 residues.

This clone was picked up a small number of times. The genes are TRBV11-1 and TRBJ2-1, with TRBD2 matching 8 bases. CDR3 length equals 16 residues. Germline-derived CDR1 and CDR2 are SGHAT and FQDESV (reference sequence). J was trimmed by 6 bases and V by 1 base; bases with no gene match: 8. CDR3 coding DNA: TGTGCCAGCAGCTTAGTCGGCGCGGGAGGTCGCAATGAGCAGTTCTTC. Its protein product is CASSLVGAGGRNEQFF. The whole variable domain, remainder taken from reference TRBV11-1 and TRBJ2-1, is EAEVAQSPRYKITEKSQAVAFWCDPISGHATLYWYRQILGQGPELLVQFQDESVVDDSQLPKDRFSAERLKGVDSTLKIQPAELGDSAMYLCASSLVGAGGRNEQFFGPGTRLTVL.

The chain has TRBV19 and TRBJ1-2; D gene ambiguous. Trimming removed 3 bases at V and 0 bases at J, with 11 bases between. Germline V gene sequence: CDR1 LNHDA, CDR2 SQIVND (reference sequence). CDR3 length: 15 residues. This CDR3 reads CASSMVTLANYGYTF. Written as DNA, the CDR3 is TGTGCCAGTAGTATGGTTACTCTAGCTAACTATGGCTACACCTTC.

The CDR3 DNA is TGTGCCAGCAGCTTCAGCGCCACCGGGGAGCTGTTTTTT. It is translated as CASSFSATGELFF. This sequence joins TRBV11-1 and TRBJ2-2; no definite D call. The CDR3 is 13 amino acids. The germline V gene encodes CDR1 SGHAT and CDR2 FQDESV (reference sequence). Between the trimmed V and J ends, which lost 3 bases and 4 bases, there was a span of 6 bases.

This chain uses TRBV7-9 with TRBJ2-1, with 10 bases matching TRBD2. Germline V lookup: CDR1 SEHNR, CDR2 FQNEAQ (reference sequence). With 6 bases clipped from V and 9 bases from J, the junction kept 14 bases outside the gene matches. The CDR3 runs 16 residues. CDR3 DNA: TGTGCCAGCAGTAGGACTAGCGGCATAAACGCGGTTGAGCAGTTCTTC. It codes for CASSRTSGINAVEQFF.

This rearrangement joins TRBV7-8 to TRBJ2-7; maybe TRBD2 (7 bases). This CDR3 is 16 amino acids long. Trimming removed 5 bases from V and 0 bases from J, with 17 bases in between. Germline V gene data show CDR1 as SGHVS and CDR2 as FQNEAQ. CDR3 in amino acids: CASSPREGGPSYEQYF. The CDR3 coding sequence is TGTGCCAGCAGCCCTAGGGAGGGGGGACCCTCCTACGAGCAGTACTTC.

J is TRBJ1-2 and V is TRBV5-1; D is perhaps TRBD1 (5 bases). The germline V and J ends were trimmed by 0 bases and 0 bases, with 12 bases remaining between them. The CDR3 consists of 16 residues. Germline V gene sequence: CDR1 SGHRS, CDR2 YFSETQ. CDR3 sequence: CASSLAVDRPNYGYTF. The CDR3 region has the DNA TGCGCCAGCAGCTTGGCAGTTGACAGACCTAACTATGGCTACACCTTC.

The chain employs TRBV6-5 and TRBJ1-2; D perhaps matches TRBD1 (6 bases). CDR1 is MNHEY, CDR2 SVGAGI, per germline. V lost 5 bases and J 6 bases, leaving 13 bases between the germline ends. The CDR3 spans 13 residues. Here the CDR3 reads CASSPLDRDGYTF. DNA of the CDR3: TGTGCCAGCAGTCCCTTGGACAGAGATGGCTACACCTTC.

V is TRBV9 and J is TRBJ2-2; D gene ambiguous. Trimming stripped 3 bases from V and 1 base from J, with 10 bases between. This CDR3 has 15 residues. Germline V lookup: CDR1 SGDLS, CDR2 YYNGEE. The CDR3 DNA is TGTGCCAGCAGCGCCGTCGCCGGGAACACCGGGGAGCTGTTTTTT. It codes for CASSAVAGNTGELFF.

The chain combines TRBV6-5 with TRBJ2-3; TRBD1 is a possible D gene (6 bases). This CDR3 spans 14 amino acids. Germline CDR1 MNHEY, CDR2 SVGAGI. V was trimmed by 8 bases and J by 4 bases, leaving 16 bases between them. The DNA for the CDR3 is TGTGCCAGCGCACTCCGGCAGGGGCCAGATACGCAGTATTTT. Protein product: CASALRQGPDTQYF.